This T cell receptor beta chain was identified during a study of T cell repertoires in cytomegalovirus infection. Overall study: Matching HLA type and CMV infection were both indicated by public TCR beta signatures. Findings of the study overall: HLA-C-restricted CMV-specific TCR beta clonotypes prevailed in the ex vivo response. Cumulated frequencies of public TCR beta families served to identify carriers of CMV plus the relevant HLA.

TCRdb processed the reads anew with MiXCR; each CDR3 protein has one entry. The sample yields 640,000 or so distinct CDR3 sequences, around 30% seen once. Worth noting for this clonotype: Its antigen is currently unknown.

Specimen: cultured PBMCs, collected from culture after CMV antigen stimulation. The receptor was derived from a human donor in good health (CMV status not recorded). Some clones in this sample may be carry-over from other donors' samples.

CDR3 loop: CASSMARARGFESNQPQHF. CDR3 nucleotides: TGTGCCAGTAGTATGGCCAGGGCACGAGGATTCGAGAGCAATCAGCCCCAGCATTTT. This chain joins TRBV19 and TRBJ1-5; perhaps TRBD1 as D (5 bases). CDR3 length: 19 residues. From germline, CDR1 is LNHDA and CDR2 SQIVND (reference sequence). V lost 3 bases to trimming and J lost 1 base, with 22 bases between them.